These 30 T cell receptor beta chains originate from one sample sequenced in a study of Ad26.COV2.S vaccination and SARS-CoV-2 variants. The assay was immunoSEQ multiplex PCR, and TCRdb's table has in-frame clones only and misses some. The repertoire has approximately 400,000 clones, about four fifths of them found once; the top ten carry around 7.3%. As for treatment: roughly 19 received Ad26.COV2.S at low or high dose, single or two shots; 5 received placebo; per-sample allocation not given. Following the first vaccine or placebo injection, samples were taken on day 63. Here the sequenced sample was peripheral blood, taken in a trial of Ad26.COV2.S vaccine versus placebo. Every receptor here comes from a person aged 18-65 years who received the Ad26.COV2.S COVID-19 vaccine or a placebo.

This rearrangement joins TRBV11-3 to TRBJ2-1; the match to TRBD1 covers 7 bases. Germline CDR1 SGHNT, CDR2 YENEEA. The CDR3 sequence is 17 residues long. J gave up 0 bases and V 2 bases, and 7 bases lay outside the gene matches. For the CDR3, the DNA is TGTGCCAGCAGCTTATATCTGGGACAGAGCTCCTACAATGAGCAGTTCTTC. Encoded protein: CASSLYLGQSSYNEQFF.

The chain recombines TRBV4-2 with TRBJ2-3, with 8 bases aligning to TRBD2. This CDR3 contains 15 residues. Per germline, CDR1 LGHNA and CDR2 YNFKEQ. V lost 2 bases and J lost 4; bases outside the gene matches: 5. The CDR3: CASSQTGGYADTQYF. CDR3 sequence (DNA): TGTGCCAGCAGCCAAACGGGAGGGTACGCAGATACGCAGTATTTT.

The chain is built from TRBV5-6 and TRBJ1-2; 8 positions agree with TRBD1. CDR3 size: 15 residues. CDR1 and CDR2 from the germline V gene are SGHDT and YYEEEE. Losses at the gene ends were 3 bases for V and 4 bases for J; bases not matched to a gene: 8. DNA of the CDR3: TGTGCCAGCAGCTATAAAGGGACAGGTCTCTATGGCTACACCTTC. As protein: CASSYKGTGLYGYTF.

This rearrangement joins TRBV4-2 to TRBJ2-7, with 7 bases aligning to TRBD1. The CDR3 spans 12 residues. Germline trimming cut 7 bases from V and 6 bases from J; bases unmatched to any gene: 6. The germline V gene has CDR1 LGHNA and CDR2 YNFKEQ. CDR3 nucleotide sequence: TGTGCCAGCAACAGGGGCTTTGGCGAGCAGTACTTC. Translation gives CASNRGFGEQYF.

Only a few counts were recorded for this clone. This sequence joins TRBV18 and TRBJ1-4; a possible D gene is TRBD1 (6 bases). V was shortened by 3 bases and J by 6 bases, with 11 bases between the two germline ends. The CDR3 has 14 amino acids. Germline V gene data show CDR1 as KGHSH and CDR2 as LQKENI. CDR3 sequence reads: CASSPTGRDEKLFF. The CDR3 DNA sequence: TGTGCCAGCTCACCGACAGGAAGGGATGAAAAACTGTTTTTT.

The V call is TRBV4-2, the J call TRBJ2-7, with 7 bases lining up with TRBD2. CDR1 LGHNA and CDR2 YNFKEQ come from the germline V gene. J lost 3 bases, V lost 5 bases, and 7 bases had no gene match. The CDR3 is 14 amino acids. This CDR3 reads CASSGAGVYYEQYF. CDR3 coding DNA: TGTGCCAGCAGCGGCGCGGGGGTGTACTACGAGCAGTACTTC.

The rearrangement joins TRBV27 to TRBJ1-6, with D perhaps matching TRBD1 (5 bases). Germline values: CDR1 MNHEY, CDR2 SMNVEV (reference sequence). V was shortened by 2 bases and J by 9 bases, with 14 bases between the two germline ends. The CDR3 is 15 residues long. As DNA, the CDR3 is TGTGCCAGCAGTTTAGGGGGGGTGGGGTTTTCACCCCTCCACTTT. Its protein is CASSLGGVGFSPLHF.

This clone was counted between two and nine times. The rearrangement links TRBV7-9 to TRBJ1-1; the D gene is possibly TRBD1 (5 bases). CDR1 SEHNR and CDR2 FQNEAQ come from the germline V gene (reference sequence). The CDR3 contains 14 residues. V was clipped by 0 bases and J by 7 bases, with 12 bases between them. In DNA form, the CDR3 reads TGTGCCAGCAGCTTAGCGGGAGGCCAGGGTGAAGCTTTCTTT. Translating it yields CASSLAGGQGEAFF.

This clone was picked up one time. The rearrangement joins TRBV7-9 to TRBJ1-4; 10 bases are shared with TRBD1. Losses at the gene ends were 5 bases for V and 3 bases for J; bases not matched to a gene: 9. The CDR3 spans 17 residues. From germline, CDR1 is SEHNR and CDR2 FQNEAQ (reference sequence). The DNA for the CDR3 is TGTGCCAGCAGCCTACGACAGGGGGCCAACTCTAATGAAAAACTGTTTTTT. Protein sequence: CASSLRQGANSNEKLFF. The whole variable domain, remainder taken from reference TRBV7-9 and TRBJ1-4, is DTGVSQNPRHKITKRGQNVTFRCDPISEHNRLYWYRQTLGQGPEFLTYFQNEAQLEKSRLLSDRFSAERPKGSFSTLEIQRTEQGDSAMYLCASSLRQGANSNEKLFFGSGTQLSVL.

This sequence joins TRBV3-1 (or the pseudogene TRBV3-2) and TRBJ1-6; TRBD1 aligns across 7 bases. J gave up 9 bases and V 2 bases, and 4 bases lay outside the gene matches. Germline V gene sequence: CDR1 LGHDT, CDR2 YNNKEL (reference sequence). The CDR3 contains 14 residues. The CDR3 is CASSQPGGGSPLHF. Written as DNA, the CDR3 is TGTGCCAGCAGCCAACCAGGGGGAGGTTCACCCCTCCACTTT.

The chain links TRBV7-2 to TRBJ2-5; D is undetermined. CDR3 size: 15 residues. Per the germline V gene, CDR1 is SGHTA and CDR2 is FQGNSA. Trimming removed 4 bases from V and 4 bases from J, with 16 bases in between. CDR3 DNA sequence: TGTGCCAGCAGCTCCGTAAGTGATGGCATAGAGACCCAGTACTTC. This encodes CASSSVSDGIETQYF.

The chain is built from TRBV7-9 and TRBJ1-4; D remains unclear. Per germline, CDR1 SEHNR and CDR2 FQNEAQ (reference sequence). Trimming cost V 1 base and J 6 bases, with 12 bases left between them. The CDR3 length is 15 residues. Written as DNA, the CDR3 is TGTGCCAGCAGCTTAGGGACCCAGGAGGATGAAAAACTGTTTTTT. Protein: CASSLGTQEDEKLFF.

CDR3 sequence: CASSTRTNFLEKLFF. Here the CDR3 DNA reads TGTGCCAGTAGTACCAGGACAAATTTCCTTGAAAAACTGTTTTTT. V and J are TRBV19 and TRBJ1-4, with a weak D call TRBD1 (5 bases). Germline CDR1 and CDR2: LNHDA and SQIVND (reference sequence). CDR3 size: 15 residues. V shed 4 bases and J shed 7 bases, with 16 bases lying between them.

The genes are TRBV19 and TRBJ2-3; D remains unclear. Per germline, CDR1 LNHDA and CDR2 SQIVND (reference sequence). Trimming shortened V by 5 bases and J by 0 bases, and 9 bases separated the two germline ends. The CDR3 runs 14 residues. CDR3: CASSRGSSTDTQYF. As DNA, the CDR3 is TGTGCCAGTAGTCGAGGATCCAGCACAGATACGCAGTATTTT.

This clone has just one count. DNA of the CDR3: TGTGCCAGCAGCTTACCCAGGGGCGCCAACGTCCTGACTTTC. Protein product: CASSLPRGANVLTF. This chain connects TRBV7-2 to TRBJ2-6; perhaps TRBD1 as D (6 bases). Germline V gene sequence: CDR1 SGHTA, CDR2 FQGNSA. V lost 2 bases to trimming and J lost 7 bases, with 9 bases between them. This CDR3 is built from 14 residues.

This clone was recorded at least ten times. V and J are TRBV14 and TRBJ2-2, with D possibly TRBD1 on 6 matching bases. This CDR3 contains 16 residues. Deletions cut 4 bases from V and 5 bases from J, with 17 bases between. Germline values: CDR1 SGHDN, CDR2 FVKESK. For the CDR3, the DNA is TGTGCCAGCAGCCCTTACAGACAGGCCCGGACCGGGGAGCTGTTTTTT. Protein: CASSPYRQARTGELFF.

The CDR3 sequence is CATSRDGGATRGYTF. CDR3 nucleotides: TGTGCCACCAGCAGAGATGGGGGGGCTACCCGCGGCTACACCTTC. The chain links TRBV15 to TRBJ1-2, with a possible D match to TRBD1 (6 bases). The V gene's germline CDR1 is LNHNV and CDR2 YYDKDF (reference sequence). This CDR3 region has 15 residues. Deletions cut 0 bases from V and 8 bases from J, with 16 bases between. The full variable domain, in which reference TRBV15 and TRBJ1-2 provide the parts outside the CDR3, is DAMVIQNPRYQVTQFGKPVTLSCSQTLNHNVMYWYQQKSSQAPKLLFHYYDKDFNNEADTPDNFQSRRPNTSFCFLDIRSPGLGDTAMYLCATSRDGGATRGYTFGSGTRLTVV.

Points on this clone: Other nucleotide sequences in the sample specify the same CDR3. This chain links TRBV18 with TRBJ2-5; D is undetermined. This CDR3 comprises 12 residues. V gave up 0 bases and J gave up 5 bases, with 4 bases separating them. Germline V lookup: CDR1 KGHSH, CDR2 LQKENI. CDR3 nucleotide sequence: TGTGCCAGCTCACCACCGGGGGAGACCCAGTACTTC. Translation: CASSPPGETQYF.

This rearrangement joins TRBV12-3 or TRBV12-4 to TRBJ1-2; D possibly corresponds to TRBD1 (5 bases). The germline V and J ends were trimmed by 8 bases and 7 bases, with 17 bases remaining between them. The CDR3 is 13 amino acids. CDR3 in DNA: TGTGCCAGCTGCGTGGGGGAGAGCCTTGGCTACACCTTC. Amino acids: CASCVGESLGYTF.

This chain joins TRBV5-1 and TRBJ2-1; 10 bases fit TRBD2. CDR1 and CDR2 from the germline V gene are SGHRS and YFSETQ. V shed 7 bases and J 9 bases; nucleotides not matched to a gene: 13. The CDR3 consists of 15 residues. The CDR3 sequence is CASFGESGRAIEQFF. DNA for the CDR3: TGCGCCAGCTTTGGGGAAAGCGGGAGGGCCATTGAGCAGTTCTTC.

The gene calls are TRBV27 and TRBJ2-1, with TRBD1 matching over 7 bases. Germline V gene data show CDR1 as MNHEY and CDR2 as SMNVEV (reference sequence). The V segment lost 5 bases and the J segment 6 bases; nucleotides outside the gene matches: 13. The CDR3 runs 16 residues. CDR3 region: CASSTYTRGFRNEQFF. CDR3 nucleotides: TGTGCCAGCAGTACATACACCAGGGGGTTTCGCAATGAGCAGTTCTTC.

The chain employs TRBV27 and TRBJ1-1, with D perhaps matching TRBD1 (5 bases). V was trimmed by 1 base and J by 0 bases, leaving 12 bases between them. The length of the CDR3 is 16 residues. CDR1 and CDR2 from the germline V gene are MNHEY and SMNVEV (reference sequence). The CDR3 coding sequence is TGTGCCAGCAGTTTATTCGGAAGGGGATTGAACACTGAAGCTTTCTTT. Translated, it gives CASSLFGRGLNTEAFF.

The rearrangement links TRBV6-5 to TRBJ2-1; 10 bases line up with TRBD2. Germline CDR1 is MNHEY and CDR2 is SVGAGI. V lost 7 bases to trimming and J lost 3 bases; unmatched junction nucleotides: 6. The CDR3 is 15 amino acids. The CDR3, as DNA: TGTGCCAGCAATCCCCGGACTAGCGGCTACAATGAGCAGTTCTTC. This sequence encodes CASNPRTSGYNEQFF.

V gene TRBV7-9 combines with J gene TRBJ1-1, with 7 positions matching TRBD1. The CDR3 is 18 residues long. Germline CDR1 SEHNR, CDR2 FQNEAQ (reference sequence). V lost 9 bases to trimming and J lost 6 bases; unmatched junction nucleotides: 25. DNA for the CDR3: TGTGCCAGACCTACCAACCAAGGGGGCCCACACGTCTGCCCTGAAGCTTTCTTT. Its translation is CARPTNQGGPHVCPEAFF.

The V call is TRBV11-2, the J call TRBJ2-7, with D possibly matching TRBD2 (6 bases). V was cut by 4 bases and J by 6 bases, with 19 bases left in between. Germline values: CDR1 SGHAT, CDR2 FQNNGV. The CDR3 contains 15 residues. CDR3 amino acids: CASSSLTGDWLEQYF. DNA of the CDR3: TGTGCCAGCAGCTCCCTAACGGGGGACTGGCTCGAGCAGTACTTC. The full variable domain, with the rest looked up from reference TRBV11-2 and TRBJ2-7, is EAGVAQSPRYKIIEKRQSVAFWCNPISGHATLYWYQQILGQGPKLLIQFQNNGVVDDSQLPKDRFSAERLKGVDSTLKIQPAKLEDSAVYLCASSSLTGDWLEQYFGPGTRLTVT.

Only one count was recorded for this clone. The CDR3 sequence: CASSSVEPSTEAFF. CDR3 nucleotide sequence: TGTGCCAGCAGCTCCGTGGAGCCTTCCACTGAAGCTTTCTTT. This rearrangement joins TRBV5-5 to TRBJ1-1; D is ambiguous. The CDR3 sequence is 14 residues long. From germline, CDR1 is SGHKS and CDR2 YYEKEE (reference sequence). The V end lost 3 bases, the J end lost 4 bases, and 13 bases lay between the germline ends. Using reference TRBV5-5 and TRBJ1-1 for the parts outside the CDR3, the full variable domain is DAGVTQSPTHLIKTRGQQVTLRCSPISGHKSVSWYQQVLGQGPQFIFQYYEKEERGRGNFPDRFSARQFPNYSSELNVNALLLGDSALYLCASSSVEPSTEAFFGQGTRLTVV.

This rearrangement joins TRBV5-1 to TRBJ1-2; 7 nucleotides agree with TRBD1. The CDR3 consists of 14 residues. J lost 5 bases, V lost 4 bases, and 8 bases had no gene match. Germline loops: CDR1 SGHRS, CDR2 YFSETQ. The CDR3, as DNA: TGCGCCAGCAGCACCCGAGGACAGGTTTATGGCTACACCTTC. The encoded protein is CASSTRGQVYGYTF.

CDR3 amino acids: CSVEKQGNTEAFF. Here the CDR3 DNA reads TGCAGCGTTGAGAAACAGGGCAACACTGAAGCTTTCTTT. The V call is TRBV29-1, the J call TRBJ1-1, with TRBD1 as a possible D gene (6 bases). The CDR3 spans 13 residues. Per the germline V gene, CDR1 is SQVTM and CDR2 is ANQGSEA. V shed 3 bases and J shed 2 bases, with 10 bases lying between them.

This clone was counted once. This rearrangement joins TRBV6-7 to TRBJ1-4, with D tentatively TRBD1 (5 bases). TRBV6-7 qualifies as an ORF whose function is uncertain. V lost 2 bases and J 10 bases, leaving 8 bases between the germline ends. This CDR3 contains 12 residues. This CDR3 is CASSYGAGKLFF. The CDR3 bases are TGTGCCAGCAGTTACGGGGCGGGAAAACTGTTTTTT.

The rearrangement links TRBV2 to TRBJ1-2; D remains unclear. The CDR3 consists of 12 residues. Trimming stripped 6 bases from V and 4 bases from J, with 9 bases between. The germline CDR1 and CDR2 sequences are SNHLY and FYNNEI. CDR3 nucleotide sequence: TGTGCCAGCAGCCCCGACGGCTATGGCTACACCTTC. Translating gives CASSPDGYGYTF. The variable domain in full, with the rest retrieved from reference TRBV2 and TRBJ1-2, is EPEVTQTPSHQVTQMGQEVILRCVPISNHLYFYWYRQILGQKVEFLVSFYNNEISEKSEIFDDQFSVERPDGSNFTLKIRSTKLEDSAMYFCASSPDGYGYTFGSGTRLTVV.